The present entry profiles one TCR beta chain with its context. Repertoires were generated with immunoSEQ multiplex PCR, while TCRdb's copy carries only in-frame clones and drops some. The sample has 150,000 or so clones; 92% are singletons. The sample belongs to a study of control samples from healthy donors and cancer patients. The receptor was isolated from a woman younger than 45 in good health. The sequenced sample consisted of blood.

In nucleotides, the CDR3 is TGTGCCAGTAGTATCTTGGCGGGAGTTGCCGGGGAGCTGTTTTTT. It encodes CASSILAGVAGELFF. The chain recombines TRBV19 with TRBJ2-2; 7 bases map to TRBD2. This CDR3 is 15 amino acids long. Unmatched junction bases numbered 7, after V lost 3 bases and J lost 6 bases. The germline gives CDR1 LNHDA, CDR2 SQIVND (reference sequence).